Listed below are T cell receptor beta chains from one sample, sequenced in a study of long-term antiretroviral therapy in people with HIV. TCRdb keeps only in-frame clones here, not all; method: immunoSEQ multiplex PCR. Here the sample spans 20,000 to 30,000 clones, 65% to 90% being singletons. The sequencing here drew on unsorted PBMCs, taken at the start of antiretroviral therapy, before treatment. These receptors were collected from a woman under 30 with HIV. The CDR3 runs from the conserved cysteine through the conserved F or W. Each record gives: CDR3 protein, CDR3 DNA, D gene, V gene, clone size, J gene. D genes are given only for firm matches. Size tells how often a clone was seen (once, few, many) or the class of an expanded clone, and some rows leave it out.

CDR3 protein: CASSRLAGALHAAGELFF; CDR3 DNA: TGTGCCAGCAGCCGACTAGCGGGAGCGCTTCACGCCGCCGGGGAGCTGTTTTTT; D gene: TRBD2; V gene: TRBV5-6; clone size: few; J gene: TRBJ2-2
CDR3 protein: CASSQDKGLHVVEQYF; CDR3 DNA: TGCGCCAGCAGCCAAGATAAAGGACTACACGTTGTAGAGCAGTACTTC; D gene: -; V gene: TRBV4-3; clone size: -; J gene: TRBJ2-7
CDR3 protein: CASSPQGNQPQHF; CDR3 DNA: TGTGCCAGCAGCCCACAGGGAAATCAGCCCCAGCATTTT; D gene: -; V gene: TRBV6-5; clone size: few; J gene: TRBJ1-5
CDR3 protein: CASRSSGRVDTQYF; CDR3 DNA: TGTGCCAGCAGATCTAGCGGTCGTGTGGATACGCAGTATTTT; D gene: TRBD2; V gene: TRBV6-1; clone size: -; J gene: TRBJ2-3
CDR3 protein: CASSLAGPQPQHF; CDR3 DNA: TGTGCCAGCAGCTTAGCGGGCCCCCAGCCCCAGCATTTT; D gene: -; V gene: TRBV7-9; clone size: once; J gene: TRBJ1-5
CDR3 protein: CASTFLGGEDEKLFF; CDR3 DNA: TGTGCCAGCACCTTTCTAGGAGGGGAGGATGAAAAACTGTTTTTT; D gene: -; V gene: TRBV27; clone size: -; J gene: TRBJ1-4
CDR3 protein: CASSLGKGGEIDTQYF; CDR3 DNA: TGTGCCAGCAGCTTAGGAAAGGGAGGAGAGATAGATACGCAGTATTTT; D gene: -; V gene: TRBV11-3; clone size: -; J gene: TRBJ2-3
CDR3 protein: CASSLDWTGEREKLFF; CDR3 DNA: TGTGCCAGCAGCTTAGACTGGACAGGGGAACGAGAAAAACTGTTTTTT; D gene: TRBD1; V gene: TRBV7-9; clone size: -; J gene: TRBJ1-4
CDR3 protein: CATNRGETGELFF; CDR3 DNA: TGTGCCACCAACCGGGGGGAAACCGGGGAGCTGTTTTTT; D gene: TRBD2; V gene: TRBV19; clone size: -; J gene: TRBJ2-2
CDR3 protein: CASSAQGATNEKLFF; CDR3 DNA: TGCGCCAGCAGCGCTCAGGGGGCTACTAATGAAAAACTGTTTTTT; D gene: TRBD1; V gene: TRBV5-1; clone size: -; J gene: TRBJ1-4
CDR3 protein: CASSLQGASSGEKLFF; CDR3 DNA: TGCGCCAGCAGCTTGCAGGGGGCGTCGTCTGGTGAAAAACTGTTTTTT; D gene: TRBD1; V gene: TRBV5-1; clone size: -; J gene: TRBJ1-4
CDR3 protein: CASSLVGAGANYGYTF; CDR3 DNA: TGTGCCAGCAGCTTAGTGGGCGCAGGGGCAAACTATGGCTACACCTTC; D gene: -; V gene: TRBV7-8; clone size: -; J gene: TRBJ1-2
CDR3 protein: CASTRRGSSYEQYF; CDR3 DNA: TGTGCCAGCACCCGGCGAGGAAGCTCCTACGAGCAGTACTTC; D gene: -; V gene: TRBV11-2; clone size: -; J gene: TRBJ2-7
CDR3 protein: CASSPQSREQPQHF; CDR3 DNA: TGTGCCAGCTCACCACAGTCCAGAGAACAGCCCCAGCATTTT; D gene: -; V gene: TRBV18; clone size: few; J gene: TRBJ1-5
CDR3 protein: CASSRDRGGRETQYF; CDR3 DNA: TGTGCCAGCAGTAGGGACAGGGGGGGTAGGGAGACCCAGTACTTC; D gene: TRBD1; V gene: TRBV2; clone size: once; J gene: TRBJ2-5
CDR3 protein: CASSPPGWGETQYF; CDR3 DNA: TGTGCCAGCAGTCCGCCGGGGTGGGGAGAGACCCAGTACTTC; D gene: -; V gene: TRBV28; clone size: -; J gene: TRBJ2-5
CDR3 protein: CASSGGDPREFGPQHF; CDR3 DNA: TGTGCCAGCAGCGGTGGCGACCCCAGGGAGTTCGGGCCCCAGCATTTT; D gene: -; V gene: TRBV9; clone size: -; J gene: TRBJ1-5
CDR3 protein: CASSQGAISYNEQFF; CDR3 DNA: TGCGCCAGCAGCCAGGGGGCCATCTCCTACAATGAGCAGTTCTTC; D gene: TRBD1; V gene: TRBV5-1; clone size: -; J gene: TRBJ2-1
CDR3 protein: CASSLENSPGPYEQYF; CDR3 DNA: TGTGCCAGCAGCTTAGAAAATTCTCCAGGGCCCTACGAGCAGTACTTC; D gene: -; V gene: TRBV11-2; clone size: -; J gene: TRBJ2-7
CDR3 protein: CASSFLGLRGDTQYF; CDR3 DNA: TGTGCCAGCAGCTTCCTTGGACTACGAGGAGATACGCAGTATTTT; D gene: -; V gene: TRBV11-2; clone size: once; J gene: TRBJ2-3
CDR3 protein: CASSYRTENNEQFF; CDR3 DNA: TGTGCCAGCAGCTACCGGACGGAAAACAATGAGCAGTTCTTC; D gene: -; V gene: TRBV9; clone size: -; J gene: TRBJ2-1
CDR3 protein: CASSSPEQGPTNEKLFF; CDR3 DNA: TGTGCCAGCAGTTCCCCAGAGCAGGGACCAACTAATGAAAAACTGTTTTTT; D gene: -; V gene: TRBV28; clone size: -; J gene: TRBJ1-4
CDR3 protein: CASSQPPGQNSGANVLTF; CDR3 DNA: TGCGCCAGCAGCCAGCCTCCGGGACAGAACTCTGGGGCCAACGTCCTGACTTTC; D gene: TRBD1; V gene: TRBV4-1; clone size: -; J gene: TRBJ2-6
CDR3 protein: CASSPTPGTGDYGYTF; CDR3 DNA: TGTGCCAGCTCACCGACGCCTGGGACAGGGGACTATGGCTACACCTTC; D gene: TRBD1; V gene: TRBV18; clone size: few; J gene: TRBJ1-2
CDR3 protein: CSSGSGEGYEQYF; CDR3 DNA: TGCAGCTCAGGTAGCGGAGAGGGCTACGAGCAGTACTTC; D gene: -; V gene: TRBV29-1; clone size: -; J gene: TRBJ2-7
CDR3 protein: CASSPGLAGEEYF; CDR3 DNA: TGTGCCAGTAGTCCGGGACTAGCGGGGGAAGAGTACTTC; D gene: TRBD2; V gene: TRBV19; clone size: -; J gene: TRBJ2-4
CDR3 protein: CASSQDTAGYSPLHF; CDR3 DNA: TGCGCCAGCAGCCAAGATACAGCAGGTTATTCACCCCTCCACTTT; D gene: -; V gene: TRBV4-1; clone size: -; J gene: TRBJ1-6
CDR3 protein: CASSLRQGSSYNSPLHF; CDR3 DNA: TGTGCCAGCAGCTTAAGGCAGGGGAGCTCCTATAATTCACCCCTCCACTTT; D gene: -; V gene: TRBV7-6; clone size: -; J gene: TRBJ1-6
CDR3 protein: CASSQPWRDAYEQYF; CDR3 DNA: TGCGCCAGCAGTCAACCTTGGCGAGATGCCTACGAGCAGTACTTC; D gene: -; V gene: TRBV23-1; clone size: -; J gene: TRBJ2-7
CDR3 protein: CASSLGPPNQPQHF; CDR3 DNA: TGTGCCAGCAGCTTAGGACCCCCCAATCAGCCCCAGCATTTT; D gene: -; V gene: TRBV7-9; clone size: -; J gene: TRBJ1-5
CDR3 protein: CASSASRDSFWDTGELFF; CDR3 DNA: TGTGCCAGCAGTGCAAGCCGGGACAGCTTTTGGGACACCGGGGAGCTGTTTTTT; D gene: TRBD1; V gene: TRBV2; clone size: -; J gene: TRBJ2-2
CDR3 protein: CASSLASPQYYEQYF; CDR3 DNA: TGTGCCAGCAGCTTAGCCTCGCCTCAGTACTACGAGCAGTACTTC; D gene: -; V gene: TRBV7-9; clone size: -; J gene: TRBJ2-7
CDR3 protein: CASSPIAGGTNEKLFF; CDR3 DNA: TGTGCCAGCAGCCCTATCGCGGGAGGGACTAATGAAAAACTGTTTTTT; D gene: -; V gene: TRBV9; clone size: -; J gene: TRBJ1-4
CDR3 protein: CAWSVASLNQPQHF; CDR3 DNA: TGTGCCTGGAGTGTAGCCAGCCTCAATCAGCCCCAGCATTTT; D gene: -; V gene: TRBV30; clone size: -; J gene: TRBJ1-5
CDR3 protein: CASSLQGEDGYTF; CDR3 DNA: TGCGCCAGCAGCTTGCAGGGGGAAGATGGCTACACCTTC; D gene: TRBD1; V gene: TRBV5-1; clone size: -; J gene: TRBJ1-2
CDR3 protein: CASSSAGRLSYEQYF; CDR3 DNA: TGTGCCAGCAGTTCCGCGGGACGGCTATCCTACGAGCAGTACTTC; D gene: -; V gene: TRBV28; clone size: few; J gene: TRBJ2-7
CDR3 protein: CASSYSGHSNQPQHF; CDR3 DNA: TGTGCCAGCAGTTATTCTGGACATAGCAATCAGCCCCAGCATTTT; D gene: -; V gene: TRBV13; clone size: -; J gene: TRBJ1-5
CDR3 protein: CASSPLGEVEQFF; CDR3 DNA: TGTGCCAGCAGTCCATTGGGGGAGGTGGAGCAGTTCTTC; D gene: -; V gene: TRBV6-5; clone size: -; J gene: TRBJ2-1
CDR3 protein: CASSQGPAGVSGNTIYF; CDR3 DNA: TGTGCCAGCTCACAAGGACCCGCTGGTGTTTCTGGAAACACCATATATTTT; D gene: -; V gene: TRBV18; clone size: -; J gene: TRBJ1-3
CDR3 protein: CASSPGTGADTQYF; CDR3 DNA: TGTGCCAGCAGCCCGGGGACAGGGGCAGATACGCAGTATTTT; D gene: TRBD1; V gene: TRBV13; clone size: -; J gene: TRBJ2-3
CDR3 protein: CAISDGGYSNQPQHF; CDR3 DNA: TGTGCCATCAGTGACGGCGGATATAGCAATCAGCCCCAGCATTTT; D gene: -; V gene: TRBV10-3; clone size: few; J gene: TRBJ1-5
CDR3 protein: CASSQEAYYVGYTF; CDR3 DNA: TGTGCCAGCAGCCAAGAGGCCTACTATGTTGGCTACACCTTC; D gene: -; V gene: TRBV4-2; clone size: -; J gene: TRBJ1-2
CDR3 protein: CASSWVEGASNQPQHF; CDR3 DNA: TGTGCCAGCAGTTGGGTTGAGGGGGCGAGCAATCAGCCCCAGCATTTT; D gene: TRBD1; V gene: TRBV6-6; clone size: -; J gene: TRBJ1-5
CDR3 protein: CASSPPGTPNVRGIF; CDR3 DNA: TGTGCCAGTAGTCCCCCCGGGACCCCTAACGTGAGAGGGATCTTT; D gene: -; V gene: TRBV19; clone size: -; J gene: TRBJ1-1
CDR3 protein: CASSVSWSRDTEAFF; CDR3 DNA: TGTGCCAGCAGCGTTTCGTGGAGCCGGGACACTGAAGCTTTCTTT; D gene: -; V gene: TRBV9; clone size: -; J gene: TRBJ1-1
CDR3 protein: CASSLVADWTYEQYF; CDR3 DNA: TGTGCCAGCAGCTTAGTGGCTGATTGGACTTACGAGCAGTACTTC; D gene: -; V gene: TRBV7-8; clone size: once; J gene: TRBJ2-7
CDR3 protein: CASSPWGDSGNTIYF; CDR3 DNA: TGTGCCAGCAGCCCGTGGGGCGATTCTGGAAACACCATATATTTT; D gene: -; V gene: TRBV9; clone size: -; J gene: TRBJ1-3
CDR3 protein: CASSLGSAGDNYGYTF; CDR3 DNA: TGTGCCAGCAGCTTAGGATCGGCTGGGGATAACTATGGCTACACCTTC; D gene: -; V gene: TRBV7-2; clone size: -; J gene: TRBJ1-2
CDR3 protein: CASSQTIGNTGELFF; CDR3 DNA: TGCGCCAGCAGCCAGACAATCGGGAACACCGGGGAGCTGTTTTTT; D gene: -; V gene: TRBV4-1; clone size: -; J gene: TRBJ2-2
CDR3 protein: CASSRDRGQDEQYF; CDR3 DNA: TGTGCCAGTAGTAGGGACAGGGGACAGGACGAGCAGTACTTC; D gene: TRBD1; V gene: TRBV19; clone size: -; J gene: TRBJ2-7
CDR3 protein: CASSHPDRNTEAFF; CDR3 DNA: TGCGCCAGCAGCCACCCGGACAGGAACACTGAAGCTTTCTTT; D gene: -; V gene: TRBV4-1; clone size: -; J gene: TRBJ1-1
CDR3 protein: CASSLPGTGIGYTF; CDR3 DNA: TGCGCCAGCAGCTTGCCCGGGACAGGAATTGGCTACACCTTC; D gene: TRBD1; V gene: TRBV5-1; clone size: -; J gene: TRBJ1-2
CDR3 protein: CASSITGSNEQFF; CDR3 DNA: TGTGCCAGCAGCATTACAGGGTCCAATGAGCAGTTCTTC; D gene: -; V gene: TRBV11-2; clone size: -; J gene: TRBJ2-1
CDR3 protein: CASSLGEGTSSYEQYF; CDR3 DNA: TGTGCCAGCAGCTTGGGTGAGGGGACTAGCTCCTACGAGCAGTACTTC; D gene: TRBD2; V gene: TRBV5-4; clone size: -; J gene: TRBJ2-7
CDR3 protein: CASNKGGEENTEAFF; CDR3 DNA: TGTGCCAGTAACAAAGGGGGGGAGGAGAACACTGAAGCTTTCTTT; D gene: -; V gene: TRBV19; clone size: -; J gene: TRBJ1-1
CDR3 protein: CASAPGYTDTQYF; CDR3 DNA: TGTGCCAGCGCACCTGGGTACACAGATACGCAGTATTTT; D gene: -; V gene: TRBV6-4; clone size: -; J gene: TRBJ2-3
CDR3 protein: CASRAGTANQETQYF; CDR3 DNA: TGTGCCAGCAGAGCCGGGACAGCTAATCAAGAGACCCAGTACTTC; D gene: TRBD1; V gene: TRBV7-2; clone size: -; J gene: TRBJ2-5
CDR3 protein: CASSESLAGEQFF; CDR3 DNA: TGCGCCAGCAGTGAGTCACTAGCGGGTGAGCAGTTCTTC; D gene: TRBD2; V gene: TRBV10-1; clone size: -; J gene: TRBJ2-1
CDR3 protein: CASSISPDTEAFF; CDR3 DNA: TGTGCCAGTAGTATATCGCCGGACACTGAAGCTTTCTTT; D gene: -; V gene: TRBV19; clone size: -; J gene: TRBJ1-1